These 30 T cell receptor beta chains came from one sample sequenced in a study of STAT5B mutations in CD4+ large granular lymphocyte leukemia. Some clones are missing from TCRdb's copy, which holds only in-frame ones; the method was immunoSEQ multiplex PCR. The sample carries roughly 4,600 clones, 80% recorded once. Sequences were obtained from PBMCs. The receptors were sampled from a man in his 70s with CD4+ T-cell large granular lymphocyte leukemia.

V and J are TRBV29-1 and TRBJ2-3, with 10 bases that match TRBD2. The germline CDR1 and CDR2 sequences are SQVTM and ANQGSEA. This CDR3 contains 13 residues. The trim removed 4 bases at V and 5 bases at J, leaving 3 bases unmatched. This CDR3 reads CSVVRTSGDTQYF. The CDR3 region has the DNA TGCAGCGTTGTTAGGACTAGCGGAGATACGCAGTATTTT.

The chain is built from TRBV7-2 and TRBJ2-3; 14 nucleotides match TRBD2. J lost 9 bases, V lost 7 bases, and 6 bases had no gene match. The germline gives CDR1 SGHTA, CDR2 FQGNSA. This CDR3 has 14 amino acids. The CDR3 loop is CASMSGLAGGTQYF. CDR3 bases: TGTGCCAGCATGTCCGGACTAGCGGGAGGAACGCAGTATTTT.

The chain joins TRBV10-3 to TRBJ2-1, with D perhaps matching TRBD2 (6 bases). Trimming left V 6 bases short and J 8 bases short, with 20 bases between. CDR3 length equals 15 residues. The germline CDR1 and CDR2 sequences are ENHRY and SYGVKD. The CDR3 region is CAIRDSGKTHDEQFF. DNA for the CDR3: TGTGCCATCAGGGATAGCGGAAAGACTCACGATGAGCAGTTCTTC.

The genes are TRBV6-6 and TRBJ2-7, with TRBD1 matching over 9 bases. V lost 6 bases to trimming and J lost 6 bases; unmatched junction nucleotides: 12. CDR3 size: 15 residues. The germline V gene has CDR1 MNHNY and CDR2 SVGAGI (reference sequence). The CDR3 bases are TGTGCCAGCAGCAAACCGGGACAGGGAGCCCTCGAGCAGTACTTC. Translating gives CASSKPGQGALEQYF.

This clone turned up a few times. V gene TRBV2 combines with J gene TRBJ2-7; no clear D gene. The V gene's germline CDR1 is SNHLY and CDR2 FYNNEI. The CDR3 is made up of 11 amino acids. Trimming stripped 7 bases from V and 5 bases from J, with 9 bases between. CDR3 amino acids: CASKAWDEQYF. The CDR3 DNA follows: TGTGCCAGCAAAGCGTGGGACGAGCAGTACTTC. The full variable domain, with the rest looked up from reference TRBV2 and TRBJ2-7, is EPEVTQTPSHQVTQMGQEVILRCVPISNHLYFYWYRQILGQKVEFLVSFYNNEISEKSEIFDDQFSVERPDGSNFTLKIRSTKLEDSAMYFCASKAWDEQYFGPGTRLTVT.

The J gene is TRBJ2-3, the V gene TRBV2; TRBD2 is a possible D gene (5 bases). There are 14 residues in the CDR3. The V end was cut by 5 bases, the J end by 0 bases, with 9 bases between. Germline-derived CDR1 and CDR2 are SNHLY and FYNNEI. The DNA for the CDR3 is TGTGCCAGCAGTCGGGATTGGAGCACAGATACGCAGTATTTT. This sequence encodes CASSRDWSTDTQYF.

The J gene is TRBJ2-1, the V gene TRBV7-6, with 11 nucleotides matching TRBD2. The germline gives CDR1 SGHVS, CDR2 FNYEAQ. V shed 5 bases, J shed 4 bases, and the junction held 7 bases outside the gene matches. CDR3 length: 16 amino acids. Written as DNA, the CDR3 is TGTGCCAGCAGCCCAACTAGCGGGAGACTTTACAATGAGCAGTTCTTC. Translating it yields CASSPTSGRLYNEQFF.

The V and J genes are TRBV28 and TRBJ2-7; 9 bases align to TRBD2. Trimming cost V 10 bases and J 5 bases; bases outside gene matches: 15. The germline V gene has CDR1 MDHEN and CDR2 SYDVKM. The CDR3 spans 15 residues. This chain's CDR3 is CATRLSGSYNHEQYF. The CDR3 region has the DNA TGTGCCACCAGACTTAGCGGGAGCTACAACCACGAGCAGTACTTC. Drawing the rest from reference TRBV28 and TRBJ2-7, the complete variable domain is DVKVTQSSRYLVKRTGEKVFLECVQDMDHENMFWYRQDPGLGLRLIYFSYDVKMKEKGDIPEGYSVSREKKERFSLILESASTNQTSMYLCATRLSGSYNHEQYFGPGTRLTVT.

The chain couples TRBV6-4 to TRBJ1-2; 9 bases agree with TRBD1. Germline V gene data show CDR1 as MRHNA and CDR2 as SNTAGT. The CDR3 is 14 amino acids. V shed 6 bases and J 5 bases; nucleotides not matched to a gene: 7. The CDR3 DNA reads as TGTGCCAGCAGATCGGGACAGGGAATGTATGGCTACACCTTC. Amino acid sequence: CASRSGQGMYGYTF.

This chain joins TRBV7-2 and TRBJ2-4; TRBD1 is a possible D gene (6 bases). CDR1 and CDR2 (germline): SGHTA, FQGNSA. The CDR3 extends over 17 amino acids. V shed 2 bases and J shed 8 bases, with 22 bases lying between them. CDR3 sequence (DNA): TGTGCCAGCAGCTTAACGAGGACAGTCGTCAAAAGTGACATTCAGTACTTC. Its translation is CASSLTRTVVKSDIQYF.

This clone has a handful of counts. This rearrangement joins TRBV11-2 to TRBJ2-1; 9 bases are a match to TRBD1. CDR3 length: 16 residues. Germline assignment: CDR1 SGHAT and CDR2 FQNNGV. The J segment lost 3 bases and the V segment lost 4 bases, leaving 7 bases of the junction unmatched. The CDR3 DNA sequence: TGTGCCAGCAGCTCATTCCGGGACAGGGTCTACAATGAGCAGTTCTTC. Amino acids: CASSSFRDRVYNEQFF.

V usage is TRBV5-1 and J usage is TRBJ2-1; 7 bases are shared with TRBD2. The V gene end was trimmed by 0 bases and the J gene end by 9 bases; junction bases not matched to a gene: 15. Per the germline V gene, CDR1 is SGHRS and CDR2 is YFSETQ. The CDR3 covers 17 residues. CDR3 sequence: CASSLAGGRSLVGEQFF. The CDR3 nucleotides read TGCGCCAGCAGCTTGGCCGGGGGGAGGTCTTTAGTGGGTGAGCAGTTCTTC.

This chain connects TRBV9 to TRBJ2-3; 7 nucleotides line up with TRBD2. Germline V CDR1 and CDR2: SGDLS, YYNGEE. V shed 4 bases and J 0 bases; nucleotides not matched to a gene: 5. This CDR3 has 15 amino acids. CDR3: CASSPGGTSTDTQYF. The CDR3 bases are TGTGCCAGCAGCCCGGGGGGAACTAGCACAGATACGCAGTATTTT. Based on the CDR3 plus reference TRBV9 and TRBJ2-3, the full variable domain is DSGVTQTPKHLITATGQRVTLRCSPRSGDLSVYWYQQSLDQGLQFLIQYYNGEERAKGNILERFSAQQFPDLHSELNLSSLELGDSALYFCASSPGGTSTDTQYFGPGTRLTVL.

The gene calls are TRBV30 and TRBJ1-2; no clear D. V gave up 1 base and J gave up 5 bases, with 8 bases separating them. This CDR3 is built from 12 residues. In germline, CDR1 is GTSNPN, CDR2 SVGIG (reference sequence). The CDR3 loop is CAWSDGRYGYTF. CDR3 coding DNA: TGTGCCTGGAGTGACGGACGGTATGGCTACACCTTC.

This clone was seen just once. The CDR3 DNA sequence: TGTGCCAGCAGCTTAGGGCTAGCCCAGGACGAGCAGTACTTC. Its translation: CASSLGLAQDEQYF. The gene calls are TRBV11-2 and TRBJ2-7, with a tentative D call TRBD2 (5 bases). CDR3 length equals 14 residues. Germline lookup yields CDR1 SGHAT and CDR2 FQNNGV. The V end lost 1 base, the J end lost 5 bases, and 12 bases lay between the germline ends.

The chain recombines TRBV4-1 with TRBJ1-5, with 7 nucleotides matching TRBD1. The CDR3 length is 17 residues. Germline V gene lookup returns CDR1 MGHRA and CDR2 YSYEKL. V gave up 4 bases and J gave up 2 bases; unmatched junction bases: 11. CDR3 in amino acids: CASSPRSGTEGNQPQHF. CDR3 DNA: TGCGCCAGCAGCCCTAGGTCCGGGACAGAAGGCAATCAGCCCCAGCATTTT.

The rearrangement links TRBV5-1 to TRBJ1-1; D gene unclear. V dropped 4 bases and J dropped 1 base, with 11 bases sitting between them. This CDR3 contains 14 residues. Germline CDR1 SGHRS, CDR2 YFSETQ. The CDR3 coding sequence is TGCGCCAGCAGCCCGGGTGCAGGGAACACTGAAGCTTTCTTT. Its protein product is CASSPGAGNTEAFF. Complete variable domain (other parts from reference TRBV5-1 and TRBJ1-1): KAGVTQTPRYLIKTRGQQVTLSCSPISGHRSVSWYQQTPGQGLQFLFEYFSETQRNKGNFPGRFSGRQFSNSRSEMNVSTLELGDSALYLCASSPGAGNTEAFFGQGTRLTVV.

CDR3 DNA sequence: TGTGCCAGCAGCTTAGGCCTAGCTTTGAACACCGGGGAGCTGTTTTTT. Residues: CASSLGLALNTGELFF. J is TRBJ2-2 and V is TRBV11-2, with D possibly matching TRBD2 (5 bases). Trimming pared 1 base from V and 1 base from J, leaving 10 bases between. The CDR3 consists of 16 residues. The germline V gene encodes CDR1 SGHAT and CDR2 FQNNGV.

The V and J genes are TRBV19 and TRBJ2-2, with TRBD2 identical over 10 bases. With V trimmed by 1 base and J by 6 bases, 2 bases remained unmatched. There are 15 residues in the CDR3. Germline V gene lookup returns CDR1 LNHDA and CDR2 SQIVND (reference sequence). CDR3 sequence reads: CASSIASGSAGELFF. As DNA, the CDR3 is TGTGCCAGTAGTATAGCTAGCGGGAGCGCCGGGGAGCTGTTTTTT.

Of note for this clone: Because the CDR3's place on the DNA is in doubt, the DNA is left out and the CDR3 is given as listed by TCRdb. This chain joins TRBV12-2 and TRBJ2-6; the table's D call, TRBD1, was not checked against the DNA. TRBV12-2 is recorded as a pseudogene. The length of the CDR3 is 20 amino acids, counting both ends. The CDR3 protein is CASRLGRVGQGSSGANVLTF.

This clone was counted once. CDR3 protein: CSVPPFDRGNNEQFF. In DNA form, the CDR3 reads TGCAGCGTCCCCCCCTTCGACAGGGGGAACAATGAGCAGTTCTTC. V usage is TRBV29-1 and J usage is TRBJ2-1; 9 nucleotides match TRBD1. J was trimmed by 5 bases and V by 6 bases; bases with no gene match: 11. CDR1 is SQVTM and CDR2 is ANQGSEA in the germline V gene. This CDR3 spans 15 amino acids.

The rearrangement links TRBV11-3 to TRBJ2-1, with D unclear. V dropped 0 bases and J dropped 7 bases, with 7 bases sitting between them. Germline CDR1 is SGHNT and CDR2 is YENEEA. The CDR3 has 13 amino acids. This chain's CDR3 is CASSLDGSNEQFF. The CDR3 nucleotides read TGTGCCAGCAGCTTAGATGGCAGTAATGAGCAGTTCTTC.

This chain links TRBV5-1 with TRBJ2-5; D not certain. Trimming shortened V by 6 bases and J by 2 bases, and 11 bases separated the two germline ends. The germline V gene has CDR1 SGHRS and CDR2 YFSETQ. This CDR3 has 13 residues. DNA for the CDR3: TGCGCCAGCACCTTCGCCCCACAAGAGACCCAGTACTTC. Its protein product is CASTFAPQETQYF.

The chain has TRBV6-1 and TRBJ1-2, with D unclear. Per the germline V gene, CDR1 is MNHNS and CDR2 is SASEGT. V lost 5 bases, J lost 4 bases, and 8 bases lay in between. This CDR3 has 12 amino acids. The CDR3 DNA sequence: TGTGCCAGCAGTCGTAGGACCTATGGCTACACCTTC. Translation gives CASSRRTYGYTF.

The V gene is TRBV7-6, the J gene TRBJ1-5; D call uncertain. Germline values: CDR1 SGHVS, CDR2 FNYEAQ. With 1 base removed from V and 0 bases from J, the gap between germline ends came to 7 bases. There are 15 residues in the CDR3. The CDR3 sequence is CASSLGQDSNQPQHF. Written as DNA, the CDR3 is TGTGCCAGCAGCTTAGGACAAGATAGCAATCAGCCCCAGCATTTT.

The CDR3 loop reads CTSSQDRRGEWYEQYV. DNA of the CDR3: TGCACCAGCAGCCAAGATAGGCGGGGGGAGTGGTACGAGCAGTACGTC. V usage is TRBV1 and J usage is TRBJ2-7; the table calls TRBD2, which could not be checked here. TRBV1 is a pseudogene. The CDR3 is 16 residues long.

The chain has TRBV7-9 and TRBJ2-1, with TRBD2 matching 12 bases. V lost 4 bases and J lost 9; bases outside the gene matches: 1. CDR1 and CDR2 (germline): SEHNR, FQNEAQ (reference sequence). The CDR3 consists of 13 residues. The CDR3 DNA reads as TGTGCCAGCAGCTCGGGACTAGCGGGTGAGCAGTTCTTC. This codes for CASSSGLAGEQFF.

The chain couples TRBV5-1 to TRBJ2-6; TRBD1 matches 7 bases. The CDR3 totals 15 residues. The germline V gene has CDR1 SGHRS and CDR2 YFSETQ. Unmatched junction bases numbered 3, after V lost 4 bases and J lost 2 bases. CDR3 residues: CASSNGTAGANVLTF. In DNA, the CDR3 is TGCGCCAGCAGCAATGGGACAGCTGGGGCCAACGTCCTGACTTTC.

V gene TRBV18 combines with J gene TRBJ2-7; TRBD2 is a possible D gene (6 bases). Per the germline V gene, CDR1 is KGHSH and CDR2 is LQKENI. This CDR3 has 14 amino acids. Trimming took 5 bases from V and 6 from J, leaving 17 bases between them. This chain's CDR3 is CASSSGPAGGEQYV. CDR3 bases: TGTGCCAGCTCATCCGGCCCAGCGGGCGGCGAGCAGTACGTC.

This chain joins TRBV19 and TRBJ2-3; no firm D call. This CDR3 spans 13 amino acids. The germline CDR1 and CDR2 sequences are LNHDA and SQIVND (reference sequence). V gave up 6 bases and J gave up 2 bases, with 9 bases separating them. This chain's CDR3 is CASRVDLTDTQYF. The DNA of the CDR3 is TGTGCCAGTAGGGTGGACCTCACAGATACGCAGTATTTT.